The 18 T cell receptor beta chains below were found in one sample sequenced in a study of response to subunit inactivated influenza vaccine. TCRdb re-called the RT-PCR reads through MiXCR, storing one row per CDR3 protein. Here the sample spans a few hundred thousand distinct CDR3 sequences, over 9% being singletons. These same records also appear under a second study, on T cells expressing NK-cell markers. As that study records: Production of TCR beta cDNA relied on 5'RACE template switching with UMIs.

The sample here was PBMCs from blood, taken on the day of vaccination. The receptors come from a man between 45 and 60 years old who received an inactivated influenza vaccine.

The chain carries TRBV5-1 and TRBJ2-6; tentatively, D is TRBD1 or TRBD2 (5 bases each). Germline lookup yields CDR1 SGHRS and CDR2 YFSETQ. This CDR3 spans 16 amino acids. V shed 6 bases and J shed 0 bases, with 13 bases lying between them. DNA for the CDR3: TGCGCCAGCACCCCAGAGGGGAGCTCTGGGGCCAACGTCCTGACTTTC. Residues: CASTPEGSSGANVLTF.

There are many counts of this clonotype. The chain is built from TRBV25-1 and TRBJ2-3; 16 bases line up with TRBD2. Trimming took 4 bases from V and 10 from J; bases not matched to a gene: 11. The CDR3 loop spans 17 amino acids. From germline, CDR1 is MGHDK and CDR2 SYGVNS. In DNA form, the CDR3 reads TGTGCCAGCAGTGGTGGCAGAGGGACTAGCGGGGGGGAGGCGCAGTATTTT. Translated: CASSGGRGTSGGEAQYF. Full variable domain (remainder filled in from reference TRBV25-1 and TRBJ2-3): EADIYQTPRYLVIGTGKKITLECSQTMGHDKMYWYQQDPGMELHLIHYSYGVNSTEKGDLSSESTVSRIRTEHFPLTLESARPSHTSQYLCASSGGRGTSGGEAQYFGPGTRLTVL.

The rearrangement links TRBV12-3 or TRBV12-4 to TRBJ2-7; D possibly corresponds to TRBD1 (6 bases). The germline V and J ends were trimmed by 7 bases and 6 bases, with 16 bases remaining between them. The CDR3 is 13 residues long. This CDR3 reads CASTRDILFEQYF. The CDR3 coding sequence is TGTGCCAGCACCCGGGACATCCTCTTCGAGCAGTACTTC.

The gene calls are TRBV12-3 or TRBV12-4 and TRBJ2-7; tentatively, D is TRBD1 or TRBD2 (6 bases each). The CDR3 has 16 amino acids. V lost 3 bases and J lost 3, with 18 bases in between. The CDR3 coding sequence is TGTGCCAGCAGTTTTTTCCTGGGGGGCAGGGTCTACGAGCAGTACTTC. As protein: CASSFFLGGRVYEQYF.

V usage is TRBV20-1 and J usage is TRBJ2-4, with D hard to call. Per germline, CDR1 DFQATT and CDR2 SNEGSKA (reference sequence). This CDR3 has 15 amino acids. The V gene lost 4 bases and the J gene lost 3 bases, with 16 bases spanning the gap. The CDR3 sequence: CSAIHPSRGKNIQYF. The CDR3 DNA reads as TGCAGTGCTATCCACCCCTCAAGAGGCAAAAACATTCAGTACTTC.

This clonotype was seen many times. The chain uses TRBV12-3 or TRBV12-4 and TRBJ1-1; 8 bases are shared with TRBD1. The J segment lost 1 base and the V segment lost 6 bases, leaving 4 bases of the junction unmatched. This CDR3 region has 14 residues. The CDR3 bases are TGTGCCAGCAGACGGACAGGGTGGAACACTGAAGCTTTCTTT. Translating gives CASRRTGWNTEAFF.

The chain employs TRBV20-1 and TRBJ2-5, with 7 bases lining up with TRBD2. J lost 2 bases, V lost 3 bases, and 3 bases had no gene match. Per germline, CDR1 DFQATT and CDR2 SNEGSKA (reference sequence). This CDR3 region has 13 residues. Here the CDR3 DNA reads TGCAGTGCTAGGCGGGGGAGACAAGAGACCCAGTACTTC. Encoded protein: CSARRGRQETQYF.

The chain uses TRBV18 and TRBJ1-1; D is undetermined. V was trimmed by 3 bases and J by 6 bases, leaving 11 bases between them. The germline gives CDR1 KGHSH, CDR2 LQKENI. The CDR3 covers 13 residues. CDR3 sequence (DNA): TGTGCCAGCTCACCCAATTTCAGTTCTGAAGCTTTCTTT. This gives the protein CASSPNFSSEAFF.

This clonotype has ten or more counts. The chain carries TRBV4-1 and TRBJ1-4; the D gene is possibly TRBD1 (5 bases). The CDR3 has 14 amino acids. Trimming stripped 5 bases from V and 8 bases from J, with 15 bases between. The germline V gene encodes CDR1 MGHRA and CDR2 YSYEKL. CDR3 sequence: CASSGRDLREKLFF. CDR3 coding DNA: TGCGCCAGCAGCGGCCGGGACCTCCGGGAAAAACTGTTTTTT.

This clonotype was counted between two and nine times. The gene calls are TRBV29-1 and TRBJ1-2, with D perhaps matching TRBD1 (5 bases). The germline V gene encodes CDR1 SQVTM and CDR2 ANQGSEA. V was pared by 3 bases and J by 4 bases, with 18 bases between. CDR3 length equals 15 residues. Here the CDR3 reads CSVDAKGLGGYGYTF. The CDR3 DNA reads TGCAGCGTTGACGCTAAGGGGCTCGGGGGCTATGGCTACACCTTC.

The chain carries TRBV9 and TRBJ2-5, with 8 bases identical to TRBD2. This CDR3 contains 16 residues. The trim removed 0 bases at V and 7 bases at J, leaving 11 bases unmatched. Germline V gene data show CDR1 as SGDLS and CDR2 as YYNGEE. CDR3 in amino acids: CASSVGSSGGLVTQYF. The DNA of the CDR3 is TGTGCCAGCAGCGTAGGATCGTCGGGGGGGCTCGTGACCCAGTACTTC.

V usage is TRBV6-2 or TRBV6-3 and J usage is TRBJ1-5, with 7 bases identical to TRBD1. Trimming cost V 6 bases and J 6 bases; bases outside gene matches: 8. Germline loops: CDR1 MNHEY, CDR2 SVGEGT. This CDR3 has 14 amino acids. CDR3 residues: CASRPDRALQPQHF. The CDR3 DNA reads TGTGCCAGCAGACCCGACAGGGCCCTTCAGCCCCAGCATTTT.

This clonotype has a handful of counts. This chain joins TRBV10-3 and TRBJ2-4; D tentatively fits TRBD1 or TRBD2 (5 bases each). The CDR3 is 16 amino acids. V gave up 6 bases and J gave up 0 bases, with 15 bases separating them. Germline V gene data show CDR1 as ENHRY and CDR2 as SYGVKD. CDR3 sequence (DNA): TGTGCCATCAGCCCCGACAGCGGACTAGCCAAAAACATTCAGTACTTC. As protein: CAISPDSGLAKNIQYF.

The CDR3 DNA is TGTGCCAGCAGTCCAGACAGCTCTAATTCCTCACCCCTCCACTTT. As protein: CASSPDSSNSSPLHF. The chain recombines TRBV12-3 or TRBV12-4 with TRBJ1-6; tentative D call: TRBD1 (5 bases). This CDR3 spans 15 amino acids. Trimming shortened V by 5 bases and J by 10 bases, and 18 bases separated the two germline ends.

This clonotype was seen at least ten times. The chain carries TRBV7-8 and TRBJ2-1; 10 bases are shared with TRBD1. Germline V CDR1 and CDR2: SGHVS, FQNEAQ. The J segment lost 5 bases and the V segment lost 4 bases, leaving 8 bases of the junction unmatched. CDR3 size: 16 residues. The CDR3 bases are TGTGCCAGCAGCTCCTACGACAGGGGGCTCGACAATGAGCAGTTCTTC. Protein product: CASSSYDRGLDNEQFF. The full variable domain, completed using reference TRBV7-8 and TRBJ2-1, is GAGVSQSPRYKVAKRGQDVALRCDPISGHVSLFWYQQALGQGPEFLTYFQNEAQLDKSGLPSDRFFAERPEGSVSTLKIQRTQQEDSAVYLCASSSYDRGLDNEQFFGPGTRLTVL.

The CDR3 nucleotides are TGTGCCACCTACGGGGGGAGCTTCAGGGACGAGCAGTACTTC. Translation: CATYGGSFRDEQYF. V and J are TRBV7-9 and TRBJ2-7, with 7 bases matching TRBD2. The CDR3 is 14 residues long. Germline CDR1 SEHNR, CDR2 FQNEAQ (reference sequence). After removal of 10 bases from V and 5 bases from J, the junction contained 14 bases not matched to a gene.

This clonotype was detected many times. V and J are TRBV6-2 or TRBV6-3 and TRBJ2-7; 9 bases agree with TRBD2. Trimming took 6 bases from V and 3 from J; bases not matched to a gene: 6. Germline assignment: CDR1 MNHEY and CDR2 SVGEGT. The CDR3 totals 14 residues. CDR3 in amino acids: CASSSGTSLYEQYF. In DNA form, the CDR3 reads TGTGCCAGCAGCTCCGGGACTAGCCTCTACGAGCAGTACTTC.

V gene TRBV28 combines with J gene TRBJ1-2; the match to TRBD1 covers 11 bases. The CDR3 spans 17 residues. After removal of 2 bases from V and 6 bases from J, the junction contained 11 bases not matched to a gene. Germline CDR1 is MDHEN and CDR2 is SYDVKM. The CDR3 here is CASSLVHPGQGVDGYTF. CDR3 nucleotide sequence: TGTGCCAGCAGTTTAGTCCATCCGGGACAGGGGGTTGATGGCTACACCTTC.